This TCR beta chain comes out of a study of T-cell reconstitution after alpha-beta-depleted transplantation in children. Study-level findings and limits: T-cell counts and diversity at one year following transplant were attributed mainly to newly produced T cells.

There are 15 residues in the CDR3. V dropped 4 bases and J dropped 6 bases, with 17 bases sitting between them. CDR1 SGHRS and CDR2 YFSETQ come from the germline V gene. This clonotype was seen many times. Its target is not known. Unique molecular identifiers were used in preparing the TCRbeta library. A single record per CDR3 protein comes from TCRdb applying MiXCR to the PCR reads. Among 700,000 to 950,000 distinct CDR3 sequences listed, roughly 15% were seen once. This chain joins TRBV5-1 and TRBJ2-1; tentatively, D is TRBD2 (5 bases). The starting material was PBMCs, mostly from graft donor cells, obtained 360 days after TCRalphabeta/CD19-depleted stem cell transplant. This clonotype originated in a male patient between 5 and 17 years old who had a stem cell transplant for acute lymphoblastic leukemia, so the T cells may come from the graft donor. In DNA form, the CDR3 reads TGCGCCAGCAGCCGGGCCCGGGAATTGATCAATGAGCAGTTCTTC. Protein sequence: CASSRARELINEQFF.